These T cell receptor beta chains were read from a single sample in a study of cytomegalovirus exposure and HLA in healthy donors. Assay: immunoSEQ multiplex PCR; the TCRdb copy retains only in-frame clones and omits some. Of roughly 130,000 clones in the sample, 79% were seen once. The sequencing input was PBMCs. The receptors stem from a man aged 18 to 29 in good health and CMV-seronegative. The CDR3 runs from the conserved cysteine through the conserved F or W. The order of the fields is J gene, V gene, D gene, clone size, CDR3 DNA, CDR3 protein. The D gene is left open where the match is weak. Rows give clone size only sometimes, using once, few, many, or a class for an expanded clone.

J gene: TRBJ2-2; V gene: TRBV30; D gene: TRBD2; clone size: -; CDR3 DNA: TGTGCCCTGGAATCCCTAGCGGGAATATCGCACACCGGGGAGCTGTTTTTT; CDR3 protein: CALESLAGISHTGELFF
J gene: TRBJ2-7; V gene: TRBV7-3; D gene: -; clone size: -; CDR3 DNA: TGTGCCAGCAGCTTAATTCGGATTAGCGAAAACTACGAGCAGTACTTC; CDR3 protein: CASSLIRISENYEQYF
J gene: TRBJ1-1; V gene: TRBV6-5; D gene: -; clone size: -; CDR3 DNA: TGTGCCAGCACCAACCACATGAACACTGAAGCTTTCTTT; CDR3 protein: CASTNHMNTEAFF
J gene: TRBJ2-5; V gene: TRBV27; D gene: -; clone size: once; CDR3 DNA: TGTGCCAGCAGTTTATTATTATCCCCTCCAGAGACCCAGTACTTC; CDR3 protein: CASSLLLSPPETQYF
J gene: TRBJ1-5; V gene: TRBV7-2; D gene: -; clone size: -; CDR3 DNA: TGTGCCAGCAGCCAGACCGGGGGTAATCAGCCCCAGCATTTT; CDR3 protein: CASSQTGGNQPQHF
J gene: TRBJ2-5; V gene: TRBV19; D gene: -; clone size: -; CDR3 DNA: TGTGCCAGTAGAGGCCCTGGGCCAGCCCAAGAGACCCAGTACTTC; CDR3 protein: CASRGPGPAQETQYF
J gene: TRBJ1-6; V gene: TRBV4-1; D gene: -; clone size: -; CDR3 DNA: TGCGCCAGCAGACGAATTGAAGGGGATTCACCCCTCCACTTT; CDR3 protein: CASRRIEGDSPLHF
J gene: TRBJ2-1; V gene: TRBV10-3; D gene: -; clone size: -; CDR3 DNA: TGTGCCATCAGTGGAGGAGTGAACGATGAGCAGTTCTTC; CDR3 protein: CAISGGVNDEQFF
J gene: TRBJ2-7; V gene: TRBV7-3; D gene: TRBD2; clone size: -; CDR3 DNA: TGTGCCAGCAGCGCTACGACTAGCGAATCCTACGAGCAGTACTTC; CDR3 protein: CASSATTSESYEQYF
J gene: TRBJ1-1; V gene: TRBV25-1; D gene: TRBD1; clone size: once; CDR3 DNA: TGTGCCAGCAGACGACAGGGTCCAGCTTTCTTT; CDR3 protein: CASRRQGPAFF
J gene: TRBJ2-1; V gene: TRBV2; D gene: TRBD2; clone size: -; CDR3 DNA: TGTGCCAGCAGACTAGCGGGAGGGAACAATGAGCAGTTCTTC; CDR3 protein: CASRLAGGNNEQFF
J gene: TRBJ1-3; V gene: TRBV7-6; D gene: -; clone size: few; CDR3 DNA: TGTGCCAGCAGCTTAGGCCCCGGGGGAACTTCGGTAAACACCATATATTTT; CDR3 protein: CASSLGPGGTSVNTIYF
J gene: TRBJ1-5; V gene: TRBV10-3; D gene: TRBD1; clone size: few; CDR3 DNA: TGTGCCACATCGACAGGGGCCCTCCAGCCCCAGCATTTT; CDR3 protein: CATSTGALQPQHF
J gene: TRBJ2-7; V gene: TRBV5-8; D gene: -; clone size: once; CDR3 DNA: TGTGCCAGCAGCTTGGAGAGGACCTACGAGCAGTACTTC; CDR3 protein: CASSLERTYEQYF
J gene: TRBJ2-7; V gene: TRBV6-6; D gene: TRBD2; clone size: few; CDR3 DNA: TGTGCCAGCAGTCGCCCTAGCGGTAGCTCCTACGAGCAGTACTTC; CDR3 protein: CASSRPSGSSYEQYF
J gene: TRBJ1-4; V gene: TRBV19; D gene: -; clone size: -; CDR3 DNA: TGTGCCAGTAGTGGGACATTAACGGCGACTAATGAAAAACTGTTTTTT; CDR3 protein: CASSGTLTATNEKLFF
J gene: TRBJ1-2; V gene: TRBV9; D gene: TRBD1; clone size: -; CDR3 DNA: TGTGCCAGCAGCGGGCTGGGGGGACAGGGGGCGCATCAAGACTATGGCTACACCTTC; CDR3 protein: CASSGLGGQGAHQDYGYTF
J gene: TRBJ2-1; V gene: TRBV6-5; D gene: TRBD2; clone size: -; CDR3 DNA: TGTGCCAGCGGGGGGGGGCTAGCGGGAGTGAATGAGCAGTTCTTC; CDR3 protein: CASGGGLAGVNEQFF
J gene: TRBJ1-5; V gene: TRBV19; D gene: TRBD1; clone size: -; CDR3 DNA: TGTGCCGCGACAGGGGGTGGCGGTCAGCCCCAGCATTTT; CDR3 protein: CAATGGGGQPQHF
J gene: TRBJ1-1; V gene: TRBV6-5; D gene: -; clone size: few; CDR3 DNA: TGTGCCAGCAAACTTTCGGGGTTGAACACTGAAGCTTTCTTT; CDR3 protein: CASKLSGLNTEAFF
J gene: TRBJ2-2; V gene: TRBV7-7; D gene: -; clone size: once; CDR3 DNA: TGTGCCAGCAGCTTAGACGGGGACACCGGGGAGCTGTTTTTT; CDR3 protein: CASSLDGDTGELFF
J gene: TRBJ2-7; V gene: TRBV1; D gene: -; clone size: -; CDR3 DNA: TGCACCTTCCAGACTAGCGGGAGGGCCAACGAGCAGTACTTC; CDR3 protein: CTFQTSGRANEQYF
J gene: TRBJ1-3; V gene: TRBV6-5; D gene: -; clone size: -; CDR3 DNA: TGTGCCAGCAGTTACTCGGGGGGAGCTGGAAACACCATATATTTT; CDR3 protein: CASSYSGGAGNTIYF
J gene: TRBJ1-4; V gene: TRBV2; D gene: -; clone size: once; CDR3 DNA: TGTGCCAGCAGTAGGGAGGTTAATGAAAAACTGTTTTTT; CDR3 protein: CASSREVNEKLFF
J gene: TRBJ1-1; V gene: TRBV7-2; D gene: -; clone size: -; CDR3 DNA: TGTGCCAGCAGGGCTCCTGAGCGGGTTTACACTGAAGCTTTCTTT; CDR3 protein: CASRAPERVYTEAFF
J gene: TRBJ1-2; V gene: TRBV28; D gene: TRBD1; clone size: -; CDR3 DNA: TGTGCCAGCAGGGGCGGACAGGGGGCACTTACTAACTATGGCTACACCTTC; CDR3 protein: CASRGGQGALTNYGYTF
J gene: TRBJ2-5; V gene: TRBV7-8; D gene: TRBD1; clone size: -; CDR3 DNA: TGTGCCAGCAGCTCTAATCCCCGGACAGGGGGTCTGGAGACCCAGTACTTC; CDR3 protein: CASSSNPRTGGLETQYF
J gene: TRBJ1-1; V gene: TRBV28; D gene: -; clone size: -; CDR3 DNA: TGTGCCAGCACCACGACAGGGAACACTGAAGCTTTCTTT; CDR3 protein: CASTTTGNTEAFF
J gene: TRBJ2-7; V gene: TRBV27; D gene: -; clone size: -; CDR3 DNA: TGTGCCAGCAGGGACAGCCTCTACGAGCAGTACTTC; CDR3 protein: CASRDSLYEQYF
J gene: TRBJ1-1; V gene: TRBV6-4; D gene: -; clone size: -; CDR3 DNA: TGTGCCAGCAGTGACTCTATTGACGGGGGCACTGAAGCTTTCTTT; CDR3 protein: CASSDSIDGGTEAFF
J gene: TRBJ2-3; V gene: TRBV7-3; D gene: -; clone size: -; CDR3 DNA: TGTGCCAGCAGCTTAAACGTCCCCGGGGATACGCAGTATTTT; CDR3 protein: CASSLNVPGDTQYF
J gene: TRBJ2-1; V gene: TRBV5-6; D gene: -; clone size: -; CDR3 DNA: TGTGCCAGCAGCTTGGACAGGGCTTACAATGAGCAGTTCTTC; CDR3 protein: CASSLDRAYNEQFF
J gene: TRBJ2-5; V gene: TRBV18; D gene: TRBD1; clone size: -; CDR3 DNA: TGTGCCAGCTCACCAACAGGGGCAGAGACCCAGTACTTC; CDR3 protein: CASSPTGAETQYF
J gene: TRBJ2-3; V gene: TRBV27; D gene: -; clone size: once; CDR3 DNA: TGTGCCAGCACCCTACGGGGACTTGGGCGAGATACGCAGTATTTT; CDR3 protein: CASTLRGLGRDTQYF
J gene: TRBJ2-1; V gene: TRBV19; D gene: TRBD2; clone size: -; CDR3 DNA: TGTGCCAGTAGTATAGAGGGACTAGCGGGGTACAATGAGCAGTTCTTC; CDR3 protein: CASSIEGLAGYNEQFF
J gene: TRBJ1-3; V gene: TRBV13; D gene: -; clone size: -; CDR3 DNA: TGTGCCAGCAGCTTAGGGGGAGGGATCTCTGGAAACACCATATATTTT; CDR3 protein: CASSLGGGISGNTIYF
J gene: TRBJ2-3; V gene: TRBV7-3; D gene: TRBD2; clone size: -; CDR3 DNA: TGTGCCAGCAGTTCCCCGGGGACTAGCACTAATACGCAGTATTTT; CDR3 protein: CASSSPGTSTNTQYF
J gene: TRBJ1-1; V gene: TRBV5-1; D gene: -; clone size: -; CDR3 DNA: TGCGCCAGCAGCTTGGAAAGGGAGGGCACTGAAGCTTTCTTT; CDR3 protein: CASSLEREGTEAFF